This paragraph reports one TCR beta chain. The sample is drawn from a study of cytomegalovirus exposure and HLA in healthy donors. Amplification used 60 Vbeta primers and 13 Jbeta primers. TCRdb's copy holds only in-frame clones and misses some; the assay was immunoSEQ multiplex PCR. The sample carries roughly 250,000 clones, just under 85% recorded once. The TCR sequence derives from a woman aged 40 to 50 in good health and CMV-seropositive. Sequencing used PBMCs.

For the CDR3, the DNA is TGTGCCAGCAGTCCGGGACAGCAATACAATGAGCAGTTCTTC. This gives the protein CASSPGQQYNEQFF. The genes are TRBV2 and TRBJ2-1, with 7 bases lining up with TRBD1. The CDR3 runs to 14 residues. The V gene end was trimmed by 5 bases and the J gene end by 4 bases; junction bases not matched to a gene: 5. The germline V gene encodes CDR1 SNHLY and CDR2 FYNNEI.